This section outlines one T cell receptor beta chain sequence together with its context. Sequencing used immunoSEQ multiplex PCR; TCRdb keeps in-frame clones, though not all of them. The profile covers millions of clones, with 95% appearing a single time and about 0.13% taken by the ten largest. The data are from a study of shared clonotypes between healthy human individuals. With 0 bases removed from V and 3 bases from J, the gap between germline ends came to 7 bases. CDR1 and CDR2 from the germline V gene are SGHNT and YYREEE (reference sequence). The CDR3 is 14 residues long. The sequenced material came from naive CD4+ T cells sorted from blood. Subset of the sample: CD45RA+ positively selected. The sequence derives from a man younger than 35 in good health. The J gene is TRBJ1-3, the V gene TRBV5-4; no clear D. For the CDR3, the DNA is TGTGCCAGCAGCTTGGAGGCCGTTGGAAACACCATATATTTT. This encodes CASSLEAVGNTIYF.